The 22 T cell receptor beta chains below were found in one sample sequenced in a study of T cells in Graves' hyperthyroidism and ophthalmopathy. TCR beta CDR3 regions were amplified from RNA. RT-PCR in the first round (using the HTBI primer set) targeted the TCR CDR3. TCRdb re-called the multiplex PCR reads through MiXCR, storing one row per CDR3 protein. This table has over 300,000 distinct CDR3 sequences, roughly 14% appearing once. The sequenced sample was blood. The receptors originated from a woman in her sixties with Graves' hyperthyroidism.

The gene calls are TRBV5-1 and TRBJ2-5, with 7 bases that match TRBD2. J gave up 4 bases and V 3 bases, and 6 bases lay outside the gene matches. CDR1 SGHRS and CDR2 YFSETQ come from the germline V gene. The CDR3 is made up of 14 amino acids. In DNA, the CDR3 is TGCGCCAGCAGCTCCGTGACGGGAGGAGAGACCCAGTACTTC. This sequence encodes CASSSVTGGETQYF.

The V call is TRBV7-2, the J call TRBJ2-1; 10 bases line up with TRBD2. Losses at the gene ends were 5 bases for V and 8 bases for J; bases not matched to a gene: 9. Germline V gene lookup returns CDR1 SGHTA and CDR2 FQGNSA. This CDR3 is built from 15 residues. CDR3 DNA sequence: TGTGCCAGCAGCCTACTTAGCGGGAGGATCGATGAGCAGTTCTTC. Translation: CASSLLSGRIDEQFF.

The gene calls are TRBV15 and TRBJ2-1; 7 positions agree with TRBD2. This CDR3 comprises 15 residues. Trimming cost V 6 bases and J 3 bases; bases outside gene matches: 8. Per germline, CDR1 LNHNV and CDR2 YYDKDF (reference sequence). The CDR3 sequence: CATRHPSGIYNEQFF. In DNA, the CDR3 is TGTGCCACCAGACATCCTAGCGGCATCTACAATGAGCAGTTCTTC.

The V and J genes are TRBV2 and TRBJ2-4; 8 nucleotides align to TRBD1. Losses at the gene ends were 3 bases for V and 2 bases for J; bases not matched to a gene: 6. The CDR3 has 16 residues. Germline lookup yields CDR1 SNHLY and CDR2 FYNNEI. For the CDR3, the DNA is TGTGCCAGCAGTGACATACAGGGGGGAACCAAAAACATTCAGTACTTC. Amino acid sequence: CASSDIQGGTKNIQYF.

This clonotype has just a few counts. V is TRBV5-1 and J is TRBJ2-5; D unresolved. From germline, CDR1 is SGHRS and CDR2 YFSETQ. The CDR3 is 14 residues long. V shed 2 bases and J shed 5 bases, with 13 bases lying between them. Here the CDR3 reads CASSFGRAEETQYF. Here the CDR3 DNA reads TGCGCCAGCAGCTTCGGGCGCGCAGAGGAGACCCAGTACTTC.

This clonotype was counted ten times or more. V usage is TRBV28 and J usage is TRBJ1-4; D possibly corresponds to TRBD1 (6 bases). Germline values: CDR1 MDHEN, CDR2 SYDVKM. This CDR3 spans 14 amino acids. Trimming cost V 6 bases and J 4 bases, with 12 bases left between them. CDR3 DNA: TGTGCCAGCAGGACGGACAGCTTTAATGAAAAACTGTTTTTT. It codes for CASRTDSFNEKLFF.

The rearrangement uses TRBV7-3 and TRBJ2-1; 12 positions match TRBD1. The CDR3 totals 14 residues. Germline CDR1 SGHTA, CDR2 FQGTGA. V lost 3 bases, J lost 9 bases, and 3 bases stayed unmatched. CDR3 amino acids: CASSFGTGGFEQFF. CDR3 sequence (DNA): TGTGCCAGCAGCTTCGGGACAGGGGGCTTTGAGCAGTTCTTC.

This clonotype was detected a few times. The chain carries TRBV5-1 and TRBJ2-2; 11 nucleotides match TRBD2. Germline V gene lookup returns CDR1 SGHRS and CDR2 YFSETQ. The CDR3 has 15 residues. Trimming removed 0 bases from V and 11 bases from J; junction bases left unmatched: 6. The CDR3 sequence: CASSLVTSGTGELFF. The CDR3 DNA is TGCGCCAGCAGCTTGGTGACTAGCGGGACTGGAGAGCTGTTTTTT.

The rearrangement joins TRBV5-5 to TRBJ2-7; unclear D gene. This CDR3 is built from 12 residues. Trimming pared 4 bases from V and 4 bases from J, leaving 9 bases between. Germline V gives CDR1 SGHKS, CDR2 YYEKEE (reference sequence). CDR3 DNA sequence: TGTGCCAGCAGCACCAATTTTTACGAGCAGTACTTC. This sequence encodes CASSTNFYEQYF.

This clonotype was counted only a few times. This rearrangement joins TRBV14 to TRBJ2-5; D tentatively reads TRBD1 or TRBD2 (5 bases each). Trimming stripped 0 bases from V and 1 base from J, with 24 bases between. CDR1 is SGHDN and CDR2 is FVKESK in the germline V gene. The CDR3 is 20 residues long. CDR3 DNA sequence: TGTGCCAGCAGCCAAGAAGGGCTCACCCTAGGACGGGGCCTCCAAGAGACCCAGTACTTC. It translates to CASSQEGLTLGRGLQETQYF. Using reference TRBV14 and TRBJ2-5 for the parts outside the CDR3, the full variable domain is EAGVTQFPSHSVIEKGQTVTLRCDPISGHDNLYWYRRVMGKEIKFLLHFVKESKQDESGMPNNRFLAERTGGTYSTLKVQPAELEDSGVYFCASSQEGLTLGRGLQETQYFGPGTRLLVL.

CDR3 protein: CASIPLDRPGTEAFF. For the CDR3, the DNA is TGTGCCAGTATTCCCTTAGACCGACCGGGGACTGAAGCTTTCTTT. The J gene is TRBJ1-1, the V gene TRBV19; D ambiguous. This CDR3 comprises 15 residues. CDR1 is LNHDA, CDR2 SQIVND, per germline (reference sequence). V dropped 7 bases and J dropped 5 bases, with 20 bases sitting between them.

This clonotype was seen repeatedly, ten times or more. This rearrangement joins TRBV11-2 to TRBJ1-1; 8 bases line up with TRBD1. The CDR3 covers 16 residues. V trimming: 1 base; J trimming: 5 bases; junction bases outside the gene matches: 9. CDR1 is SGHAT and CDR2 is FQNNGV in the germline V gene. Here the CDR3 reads CASSLGFRGLETEAFF. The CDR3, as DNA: TGTGCCAGCAGCTTAGGGTTCAGGGGGCTAGAGACTGAAGCTTTCTTT. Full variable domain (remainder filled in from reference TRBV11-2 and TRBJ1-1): EAGVAQSPRYKIIEKRQSVAFWCNPISGHATLYWYQQILGQGPKLLIQFQNNGVVDDSQLPKDRFSAERLKGVDSTLKIQPAKLEDSAVYLCASSLGFRGLETEAFFGQGTRLTVV.

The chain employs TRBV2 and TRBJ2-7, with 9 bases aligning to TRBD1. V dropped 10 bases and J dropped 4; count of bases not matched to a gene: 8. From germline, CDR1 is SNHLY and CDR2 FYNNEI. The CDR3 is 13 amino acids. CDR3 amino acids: CAITGQGGYEQYF. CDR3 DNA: TGTGCCATCACGGGACAGGGCGGGTACGAGCAGTACTTC.

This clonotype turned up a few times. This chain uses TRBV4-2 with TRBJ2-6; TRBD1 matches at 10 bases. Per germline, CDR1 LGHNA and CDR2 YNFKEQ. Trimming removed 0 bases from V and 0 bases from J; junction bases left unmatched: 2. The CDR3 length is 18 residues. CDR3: CASSQEGTGASGANVLTF. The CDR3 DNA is TGTGCCAGCAGCCAAGAGGGGACAGGGGCCTCTGGGGCCAACGTCCTGACTTTC.

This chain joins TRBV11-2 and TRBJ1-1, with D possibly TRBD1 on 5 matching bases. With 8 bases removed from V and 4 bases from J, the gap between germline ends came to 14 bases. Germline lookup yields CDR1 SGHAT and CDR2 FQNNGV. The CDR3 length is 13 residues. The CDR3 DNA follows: TGTGCCAGCGCCATAACCGGGGCCACTGAAGCTTTCTTT. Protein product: CASAITGATEAFF.

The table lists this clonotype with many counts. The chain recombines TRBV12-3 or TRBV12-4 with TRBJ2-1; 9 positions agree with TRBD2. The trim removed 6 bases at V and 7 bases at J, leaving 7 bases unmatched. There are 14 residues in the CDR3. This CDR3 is CASSPVAGANEQFF. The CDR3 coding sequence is TGTGCCAGCAGCCCCGTAGCGGGAGCGAATGAGCAGTTCTTC.

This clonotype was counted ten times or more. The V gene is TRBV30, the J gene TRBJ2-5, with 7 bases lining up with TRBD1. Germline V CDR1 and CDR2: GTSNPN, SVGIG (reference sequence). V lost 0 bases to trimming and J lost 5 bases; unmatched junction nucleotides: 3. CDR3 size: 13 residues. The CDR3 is CAWSVDRVETQYF. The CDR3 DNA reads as TGTGCCTGGAGTGTAGACAGGGTGGAGACCCAGTACTTC.

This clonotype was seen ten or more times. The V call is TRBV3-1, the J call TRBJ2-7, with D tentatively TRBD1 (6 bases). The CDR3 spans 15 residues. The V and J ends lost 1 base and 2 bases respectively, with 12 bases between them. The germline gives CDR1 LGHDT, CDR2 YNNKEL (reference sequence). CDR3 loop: CASSQGTGTTYEQYF. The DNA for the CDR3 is TGTGCCAGCAGCCAAGGAACAGGGACGACCTACGAGCAGTACTTC.

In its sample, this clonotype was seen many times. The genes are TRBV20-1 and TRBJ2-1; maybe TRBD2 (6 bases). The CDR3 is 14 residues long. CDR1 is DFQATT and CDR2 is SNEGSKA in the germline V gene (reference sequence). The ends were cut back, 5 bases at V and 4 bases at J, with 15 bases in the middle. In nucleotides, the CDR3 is TGCAGTGCTGAATGGCCGGGGGTGTACAATGAGCAGTTCTTC. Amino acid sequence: CSAEWPGVYNEQFF.

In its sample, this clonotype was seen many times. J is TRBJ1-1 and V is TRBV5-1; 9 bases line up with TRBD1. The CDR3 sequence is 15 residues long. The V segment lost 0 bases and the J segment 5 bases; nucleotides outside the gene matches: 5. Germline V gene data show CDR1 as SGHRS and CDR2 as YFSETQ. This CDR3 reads CASSLDTGGGTEAFF. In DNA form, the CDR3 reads TGCGCCAGCAGCTTGGATACAGGGGGCGGGACTGAAGCTTTCTTT.

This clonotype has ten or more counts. The CDR3 protein is CASSPNILAGTYNEQFF. The DNA of the CDR3 is TGTGCCAGCAGCCCGAACATACTAGCGGGGACCTACAATGAGCAGTTCTTC. The V call is TRBV5-4, the J call TRBJ2-1; TRBD2 agrees at 10 bases. CDR1 and CDR2 from the germline V gene are SGHNT and YYREEE (reference sequence). The J segment lost 2 bases and the V segment lost 4 bases, leaving 9 bases of the junction unmatched. The CDR3 spans 17 residues.

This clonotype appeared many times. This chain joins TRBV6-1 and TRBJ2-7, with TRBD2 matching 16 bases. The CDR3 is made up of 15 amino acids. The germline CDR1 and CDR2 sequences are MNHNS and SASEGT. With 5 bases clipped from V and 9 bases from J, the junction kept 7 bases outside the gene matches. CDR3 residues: CASSHAGTSGRGQYF. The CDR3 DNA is TGTGCCAGCAGTCACGCGGGGACTAGCGGGAGGGGGCAGTACTTC.